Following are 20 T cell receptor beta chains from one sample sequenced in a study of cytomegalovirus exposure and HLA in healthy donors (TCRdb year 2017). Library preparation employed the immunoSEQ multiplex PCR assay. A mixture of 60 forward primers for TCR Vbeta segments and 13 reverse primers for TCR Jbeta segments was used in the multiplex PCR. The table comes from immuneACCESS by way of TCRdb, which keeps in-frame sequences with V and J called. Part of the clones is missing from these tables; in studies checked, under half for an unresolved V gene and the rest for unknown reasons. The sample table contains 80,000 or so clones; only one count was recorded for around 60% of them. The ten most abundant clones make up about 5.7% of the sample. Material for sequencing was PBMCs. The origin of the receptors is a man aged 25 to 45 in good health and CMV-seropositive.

The CDR3 nucleotides are TGTGCCAGCAGCTCGGGACAGGTATATGGCTACACCTTC. Its translation is CASSSGQVYGYTF. This chain connects TRBV5-6 to TRBJ1-2; TRBD1 aligns across 8 bases. The CDR3 has 13 residues. V shed 3 bases and J 5 bases; nucleotides not matched to a gene: 3. Per germline, CDR1 SGHDT and CDR2 YYEEEE.

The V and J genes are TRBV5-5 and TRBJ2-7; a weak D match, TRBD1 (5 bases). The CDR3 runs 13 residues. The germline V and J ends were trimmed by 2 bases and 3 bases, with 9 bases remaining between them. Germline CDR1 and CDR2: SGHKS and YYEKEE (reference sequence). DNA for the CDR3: TGTGCCAGCAGCTTCAGGGAATTCTACGAGCAGTACTTC. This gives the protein CASSFREFYEQYF.

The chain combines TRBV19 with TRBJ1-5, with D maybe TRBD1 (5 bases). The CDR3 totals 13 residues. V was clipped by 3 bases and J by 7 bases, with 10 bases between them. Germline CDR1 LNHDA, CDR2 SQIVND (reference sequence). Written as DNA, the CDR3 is TGTGCCAGTAGTATCGGCAGGACACAGCCCCAGCATTTT. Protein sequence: CASSIGRTQPQHF.

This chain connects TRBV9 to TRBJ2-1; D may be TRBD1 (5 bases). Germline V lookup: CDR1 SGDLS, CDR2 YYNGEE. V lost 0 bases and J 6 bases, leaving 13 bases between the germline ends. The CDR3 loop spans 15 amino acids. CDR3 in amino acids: CASSVGTPPANEQFF. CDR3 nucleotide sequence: TGTGCCAGCAGCGTAGGGACACCCCCGGCCAATGAGCAGTTCTTC.

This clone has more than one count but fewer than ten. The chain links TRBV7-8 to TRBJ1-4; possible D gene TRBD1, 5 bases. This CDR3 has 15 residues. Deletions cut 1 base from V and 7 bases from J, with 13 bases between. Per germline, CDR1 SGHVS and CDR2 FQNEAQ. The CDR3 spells CASSLVGQGGEKLFF. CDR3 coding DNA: TGTGCCAGCAGCTTAGTGGGTCAGGGTGGTGAAAAACTGTTTTTT.

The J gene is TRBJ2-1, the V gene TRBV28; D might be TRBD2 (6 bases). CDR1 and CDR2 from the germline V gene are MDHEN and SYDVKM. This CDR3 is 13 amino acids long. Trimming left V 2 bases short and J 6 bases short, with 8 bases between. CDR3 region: CASSLQGGNEQFF. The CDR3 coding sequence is TGTGCCAGCAGTTTACAGGGAGGCAATGAGCAGTTCTTC.

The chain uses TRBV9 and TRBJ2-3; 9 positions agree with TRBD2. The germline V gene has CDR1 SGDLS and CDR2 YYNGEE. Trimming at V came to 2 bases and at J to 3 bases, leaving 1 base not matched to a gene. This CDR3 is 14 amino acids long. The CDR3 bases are TGTGCCAGCAGCGTGGGACTAGCAACAGATACGCAGTATTTT. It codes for CASSVGLATDTQYF.

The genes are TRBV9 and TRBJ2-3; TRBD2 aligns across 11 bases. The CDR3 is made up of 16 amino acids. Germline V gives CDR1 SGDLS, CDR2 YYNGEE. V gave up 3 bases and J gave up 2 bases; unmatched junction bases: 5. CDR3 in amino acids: CASSAPGLAATDTQYF. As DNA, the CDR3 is TGTGCCAGCAGCGCACCGGGACTAGCGGCCACAGATACGCAGTATTTT.

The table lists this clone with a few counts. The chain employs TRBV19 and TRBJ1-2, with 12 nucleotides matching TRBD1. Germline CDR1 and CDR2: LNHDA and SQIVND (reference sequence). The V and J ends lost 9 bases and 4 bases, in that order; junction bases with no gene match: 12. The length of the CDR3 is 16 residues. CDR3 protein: CASSRDRGPGGYGYTF. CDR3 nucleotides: TGTGCCAGCAGCCGGGACAGGGGGCCCGGAGGCTATGGCTACACCTTC.

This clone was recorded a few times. This CDR3 is CASSLILMSDTQYF. CDR3 in DNA: TGTGCCAGCAGTTTAATTCTTATGTCAGATACGCAGTATTTT. V usage is TRBV28 and J usage is TRBJ2-3; D is unresolved. V was pared by 2 bases and J by 4 bases, with 10 bases between. The CDR3 length is 14 residues. Germline V gene lookup returns CDR1 MDHEN and CDR2 SYDVKM.

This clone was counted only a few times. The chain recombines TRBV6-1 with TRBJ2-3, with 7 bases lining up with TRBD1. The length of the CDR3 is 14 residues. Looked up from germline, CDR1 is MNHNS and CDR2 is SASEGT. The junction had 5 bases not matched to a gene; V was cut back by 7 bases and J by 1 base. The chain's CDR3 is CASMRDRGTDTQYF. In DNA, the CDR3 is TGTGCCAGCATGCGAGACAGGGGCACAGATACGCAGTATTTT.

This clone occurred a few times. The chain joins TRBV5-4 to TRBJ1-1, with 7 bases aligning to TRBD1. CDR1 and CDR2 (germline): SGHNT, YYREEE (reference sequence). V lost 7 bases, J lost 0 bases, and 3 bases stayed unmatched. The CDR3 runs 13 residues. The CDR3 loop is CASRDSMNTEAFF. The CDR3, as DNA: TGTGCCAGCCGGGACAGTATGAACACTGAAGCTTTCTTT.

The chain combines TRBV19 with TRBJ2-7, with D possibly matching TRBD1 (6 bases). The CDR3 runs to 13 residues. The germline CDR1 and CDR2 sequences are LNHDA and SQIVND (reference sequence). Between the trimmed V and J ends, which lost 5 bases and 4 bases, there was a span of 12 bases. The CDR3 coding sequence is TGTGCCAGTAGTCAGCAGGGGAGATACGAGCAGTACTTC. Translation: CASSQQGRYEQYF.

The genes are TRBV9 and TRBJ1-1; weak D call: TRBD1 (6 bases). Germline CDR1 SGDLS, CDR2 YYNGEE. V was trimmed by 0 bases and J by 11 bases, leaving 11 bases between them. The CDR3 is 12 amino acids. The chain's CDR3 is CASSVGGGTAFF. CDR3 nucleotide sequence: TGTGCCAGCAGCGTAGGAGGGGGTACGGCTTTCTTT.

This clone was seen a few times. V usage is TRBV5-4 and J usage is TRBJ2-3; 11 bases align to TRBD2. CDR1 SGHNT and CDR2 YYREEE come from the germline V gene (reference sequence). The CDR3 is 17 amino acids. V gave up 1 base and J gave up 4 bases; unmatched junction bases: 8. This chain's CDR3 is CASSLKVAGGQADTQYF. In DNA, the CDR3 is TGTGCCAGCAGCTTGAAGGTAGCGGGGGGGCAAGCAGATACGCAGTATTTT.

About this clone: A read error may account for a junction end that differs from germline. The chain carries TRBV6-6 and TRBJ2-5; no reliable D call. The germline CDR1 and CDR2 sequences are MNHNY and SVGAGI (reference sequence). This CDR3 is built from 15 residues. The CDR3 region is CASSYSNYGGEAQYF. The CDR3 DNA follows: TGTGCCAGCAGTTACTCGAATTACGGTGGAGAGGCCCAGTACTTC.

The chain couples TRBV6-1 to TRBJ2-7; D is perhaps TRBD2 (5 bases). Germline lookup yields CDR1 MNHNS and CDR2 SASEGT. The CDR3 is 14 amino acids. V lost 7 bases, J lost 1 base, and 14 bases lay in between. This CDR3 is CASIRGLGSYEQYF. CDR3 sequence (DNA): TGTGCCAGCATTCGCGGACTCGGGTCCTACGAGCAGTACTTC.

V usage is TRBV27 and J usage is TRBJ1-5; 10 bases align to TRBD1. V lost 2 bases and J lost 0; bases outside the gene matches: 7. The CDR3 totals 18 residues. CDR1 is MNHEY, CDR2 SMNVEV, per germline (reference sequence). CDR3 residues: CASSLMGQGSASNQPQHF. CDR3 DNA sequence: TGTGCCAGCAGTTTAATGGGACAGGGGAGTGCTAGCAATCAGCCCCAGCATTTT.

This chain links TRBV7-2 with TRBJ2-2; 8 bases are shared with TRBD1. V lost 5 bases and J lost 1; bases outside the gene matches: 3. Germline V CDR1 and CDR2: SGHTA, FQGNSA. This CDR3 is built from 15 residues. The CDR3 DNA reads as TGTGCCAGCAGCGCGACAGGGGTGAACACCGGGGAGCTGTTTTTT. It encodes CASSATGVNTGELFF.

The CDR3 coding sequence is TGTGCCAGCAGCCACCCGGGCGGGGGATACAATGAGCAGTTCTTC. Its protein is CASSHPGGGYNEQFF. The rearrangement uses TRBV7-9 and TRBJ2-1; TRBD2 agrees at 7 bases. V lost 5 bases, J lost 4 bases, and 8 bases stayed unmatched. CDR3 length: 15 amino acids. CDR1 and CDR2 (germline): SEHNR, FQNEAQ (reference sequence). Full variable domain (missing parts from reference TRBV7-9 and TRBJ2-1): DTGVSQNPRHKITKRGQNVTFRCDPISEHNRLYWYRQTLGQGPEFLTYFQNEAQLEKSRLLSDRFSAERPKGSFSTLEIQRTEQGDSAMYLCASSHPGGGYNEQFFGPGTRLTVL.